This T cell receptor (beta chain) appears in the sequencing data of a study of shared clonotypes between healthy human individuals. Points from the study as a whole: Clonotype sharing across donors was expected to vary with sequencing depth. Several donors shared approximately 5% of their naive CD4 clonotypes. All-four-donor shared clonotypes had higher generation probabilities than non-shared clonotypes did.

Roughly 200 ng DNA, tens of thousands of T cell genomes, went into each sorted-subset replicate PCR. TCRdb keeps only in-frame clones here, not all; method: immunoSEQ multiplex PCR. This sample has over 1.5 million clones, with approximately 98% found just once. For this clone: The antigen remains unidentified.

Looked up from germline, CDR1 is KGHSH and CDR2 is LQKENI. V lost 0 bases to trimming and J lost 8 bases; unmatched junction nucleotides: 12. This CDR3 region has 17 residues. The chain joins TRBV18 to TRBJ2-1, with 8 positions matching TRBD2. Material for sequencing was naive CD4+ T cells sorted from blood. Stated subset: CD45RA+ positively selected. The TCR originated in a man aged 30 to 45 in good health. In DNA form, the CDR3 reads TGTGCCAGCTCACCACCTGGGGGGACCGGGACTAGAGATGAGCAGTTCTTC. Amino acid sequence: CASSPPGGTGTRDEQFF.